A selection of T cell receptor beta chains follows, all from one sample in a study of blood T cell repertoires in COVID-19. Measured with immunoSEQ multiplex PCR; TCRdb has only the in-frame clones, and not every one. The sample includes some 110,000 clones, 80% to 85% seen only once; the top ten take nearly 4%. Sequencing used PBMCs or T cells enriched from blood (not recorded which). These receptors were obtained from a woman aged 25 to 39 who had recovered from COVID-19. The CDR3 runs from the conserved cysteine through the conserved F or W. Each record gives: J gene, clone size, D gene, V gene, CDR3 protein, CDR3 DNA. The D gene is left open where the match is weak. Some rows mark clone size as missing; the rest say once, few, many or name a class of expanded clone.

TRBJ2-3 . . TRBV4-3 CASSFGLLDTQYF TGCGCCAGCAGCTTTGGACTGTTAGATACGCAGTATTTT
TRBJ2-7 . TRBD1 TRBV5-8 CASTPSWDRVSYEQYF TGTGCCAGCACCCCGAGTTGGGACAGGGTAAGCTACGAGCAGTACTTC
TRBJ1-6 . . TRBV5-1 CASSFLGDSPLHF TGCGCCAGCAGCTTTCTCGGGGATTCACCCCTCCACTTT
TRBJ1-3 . TRBD1 TRBV5-1 CASSFRDRSSGNTIYF TGCGCCAGCAGCTTCCGGGACAGGAGCTCTGGAAACACCATATATTTT
TRBJ2-1 . . TRBV3-1/TRBV3-2 CASSWRQGLSYNEQFF TGTGCCAGCAGCTGGCGACAGGGACTGTCCTACAATGAGCAGTTCTTC
TRBJ2-1 . . TRBV6-5 CASTTRDEQFF TGTGCCAGCACTACCCGGGATGAGCAGTTCTTC
TRBJ1-1 . . TRBV21-1 CASSFRDKNTEAFF TGTGCCAGCAGCTTCCGGGACAAGAACACTGAAGCTTTCTTT
TRBJ2-7 once TRBD2 TRBV11-2 CASSQTKSGGSYEQYF TGTGCCAGCAGTCAGACTAAGAGCGGGGGCTCCTACGAGCAGTACTTC
TRBJ2-2 . TRBD2 TRBV11-3 CASSFGGRRELFF TGTGCCAGCAGCTTCGGCGGGAGGAGGGAGCTGTTTTTT
TRBJ2-3 . . TRBV14 CASRQDFTDTQYF TGTGCCAGCCGACAGGATTTCACAGATACGCAGTATTTT
TRBJ2-5 . . TRBV6-5 CASSRTIQETQYF TGTGCCAGCAGTCGGACAATCCAAGAGACCCAGTACTTC
TRBJ1-2 . . TRBV16 CASSQIHQNYGYTF TGTGCCAGCAGCCAGATACATCAAAACTATGGCTACACCTTC
TRBJ2-2 . TRBD2 TRBV18 CASSPLPSGGTTPNTGELFF TGTGCCAGCTCACCACTACCTAGCGGGGGTACCACTCCGAACACCGGGGAGCTGTTTTTT
TRBJ2-1 . TRBD2 TRBV6-5 CASGASGSLYNEQFF TGTGCCAGCGGGGCTAGCGGGAGCCTATACAATGAGCAGTTCTTC
TRBJ1-5 . TRBD1 TRBV10-1 CASSETIRDRGPPTRYSNQPQHF TGCGCCAGCAGTGAGACTATTCGGGACAGGGGGCCTCCCACGCGATATAGCAATCAGCCCCAGCATTTT
TRBJ2-7 . TRBD2 TRBV6-5 CASSPSGRVEEQYF TGTGCCAGCAGCCCAAGCGGGAGGGTTGAGGAGCAGTACTTC
TRBJ1-1 . . TRBV30 CAWSVGTAGTEAFF TGTGCCTGGAGTGTCGGGACCGCGGGAACTGAAGCTTTCTTT
TRBJ1-2 . . TRBV27 CASSSGSYGYTF TGTGCCAGCAGTTCTGGGAGCTATGGCTACACCTTC
TRBJ1-1 . . TRBV9 CASSVGGYTEAFF TGTGCCAGCAGCGTGGGAGGGTACACTGAAGCTTTCTTT
TRBJ1-2 . . TRBV2 CASRQTGIYGYTF TGTGCCAGCAGGCAAACAGGGATCTATGGCTACACCTTC
TRBJ2-7 . TRBD2 TRBV27 CASSTGLADYEQYF TGTGCCAGCTCAACGGGACTAGCCGACTACGAGCAGTACTTC
TRBJ1-3 . TRBD1 TRBV5-1 CASSQTGTGNTIYF TGCGCCAGCAGCCAGACAGGGACTGGAAACACCATATATTTT
TRBJ2-7 once . TRBV25-1 CASSERTSPSHYEQYF TGTGCCAGCAGTGAAAGAACGAGTCCGTCCCACTACGAGCAGTACTTC
TRBJ1-3 . . TRBV29-1 CSGILTGSSGNTIYF TGCAGCGGGATTCTGACAGGAAGCTCTGGAAACACCATATATTTT
TRBJ1-6 . . TRBV13 CASSLRGAPYNSPLHF TGTGCCAGCAGCTTGCGGGGCGCCCCCTATAATTCACCCCTCCACTTT
TRBJ2-3 few . TRBV5-5 CASSLGLGEGLTDTQYF TGTGCCAGCAGCTTGGGCCTCGGTGAGGGACTCACAGATACGCAGTATTTT
TRBJ2-5 . TRBD1 TRBV7-3 CASSLSGQGSETQYF TGTGCCAGCAGCTTAAGTGGACAGGGGTCCGAGACCCAGTACTTC
TRBJ2-7 . TRBD2 TRBV7-9 CASSLVAGPYEQYF TGTGCCAGCAGCTTGGTAGCGGGACCCTACGAGCAGTACTTC
TRBJ1-5 . . TRBV28 CASSRRQAYQPQHF TGTGCCAGCAGCCGGAGACAGGCCTATCAGCCCCAGCATTTT
TRBJ2-1 . TRBD2 TRBV28 CASSLWAAGGSTDEQFF TGTGCCAGCAGTTTGTGGGCTGCTGGCGGGAGTACCGATGAGCAGTTCTTC
TRBJ2-1 once TRBD2 TRBV11-2 CASSLRSGTSGRGYNEQFF TGTGCCAGCAGCTTAAGATCCGGGACTAGCGGGAGGGGGTACAATGAGCAGTTCTTC
TRBJ1-3 . . TRBV7-7 CASSLSVGNTIYF TGTGCTAGCAGCTTAAGCGTTGGAAACACCATATATTTT
TRBJ2-7 . TRBD2 TRBV30 CAWSVLGGRAMDEQYF TGTGCCTGGAGTGTACTAGGCGGGAGGGCCATGGACGAGCAGTACTTC
TRBJ2-1 once TRBD1 TRBV7-6 CASSSGGEQFF TGTGCCAGCAGCTCAGGGGGTGAGCAGTTCTTC
TRBJ2-3 . TRBD2 TRBV29-1 CSVGGAVAGARGFTDTQYF TGCAGCGTTGGGGGGGCAGTAGCGGGAGCTCGTGGTTTCACAGATACGCAGTATTTT
TRBJ2-1 . . TRBV9 CASSAPGGNKINEQFF TGTGCCAGCAGCGCGCCCGGCGGGAATAAAATTAATGAGCAGTTCTTC
TRBJ2-1 . . TRBV5-1 CASSLQGGPYNEQFF TGCGCCAGCAGCTTGCAGGGGGGACCTTACAATGAGCAGTTCTTC
TRBJ2-3 . TRBD1 TRBV18 CASSPPTGGFTDTQYF TGTGCCAGCTCACCACCGACAGGGGGATTTACAGATACGCAGTATTTT
TRBJ1-6 . TRBD1 TRBV25-1 CASTPGTGTSPLHF TGTGCCAGCACCCCCGGGACAGGGACGTCACCCCTCCACTTT
TRBJ2-5 . . TRBV6-5 CASSYGAGEETQYF TGTGCCAGCAGTTACGGGGCAGGGGAAGAGACCCAGTACTTC
TRBJ2-5 . TRBD1 TRBV18 CASSRTGFKETQYF TGTGCCAGCTCACGGACAGGGTTTAAAGAGACCCAGTACTTC
TRBJ1-4 . . TRBV5-1 CASSLRGHLNEKLFF TGCGCCAGCAGCTTGAGGGGCCACCTTAATGAAAAACTGTTTTTT
TRBJ2-2 . TRBD1 TRBV11-2 CASSLFSGTGGSGELFF TGTGCCAGCAGCTTATTTTCCGGGACAGGGGGCTCCGGGGAGCTGTTTTTT
TRBJ2-3 . . TRBV19 CASSVGAVMLGDTQYF TGTGCCAGTAGTGTCGGAGCCGTAATGCTCGGGGATACGCAGTATTTT
TRBJ1-2 . TRBD1 TRBV2 CASSSTGTGGYTF TGTGCCAGCAGTTCAACAGGGACAGGAGGCTACACCTTC
TRBJ2-7 . TRBD2 TRBV5-1 CASRIAGAYEQYF TGCGCCAGCAGGATAGCGGGAGCCTACGAGCAGTACTTC
TRBJ2-1 . . TRBV7-2 CASSHGTTGNEQFF TGTGCCAGCAGCCACGGGACAACGGGTAATGAGCAGTTCTTC
TRBJ1-3 . . TRBV6-2/TRBV6-3 CASSRQGLSGNTIYF TGTGCCAGCAGTCGTCAGGGTCTCTCTGGAAACACCATATATTTT
TRBJ2-3 . TRBD1 TRBV27 CASSSPRTGGKVFYTDTQYF TGTGCCAGCAGTTCCCCTCGGACAGGGGGGAAAGTTTTCTACACAGATACGCAGTATTTT
TRBJ1-2 . . TRBV28 CASSLLRVNYGYTF TGTGCCAGCAGTTTATTACGGGTAAACTATGGCTACACCTTC
TRBJ1-4 . . TRBV3-1/TRBV3-2 CASSPAARAGEKLFF TGTGCCAGCAGTCCCGCCGCCAGGGCTGGGGAAAAACTGTTTTTT
TRBJ2-1 . . TRBV25-1 CASSQGGTNEQFF TGTGCCAGCAGCCAGGGGGGAACGAATGAGCAGTTCTTC
TRBJ1-1 . . TRBV11-3 CASSSPAFF TGTGCCAGCAGCTCCCCGGCTTTCTTT
TRBJ2-2 few . TRBV7-3 CASSSLAANTGELFF TGTGCCAGCAGCTCTTTAGCGGCGAACACCGGGGAGCTGTTTTTT
TRBJ2-1 . . TRBV11-1 CASSSSVAGTYNEQFF TGTGCCAGCAGCTCCTCGGTGGCAGGGACCTACAATGAGCAGTTCTTC